This T cell receptor beta chain comes out of a study of cytomegalovirus exposure and HLA in healthy donors (dated by TCRdb to 2015 to 2018). As for the study more broadly: An earlier analysis of around 600 of the donors reported roughly 270 Gb of sequence data and 120 million or so unique TCR beta sequences from 150 million to 200 million T cells. An early release that covered 640 HLA-typed donors contained about 300 gigabases of sequencing data and 75 million to 100 million unique TCR sequences. Of the 350 to 450 genotyped donors, approximately 83% fell in the genetic ancestry cluster associated with self-reported Caucasian donors. The study aimed to test whether signatures of past pathogen exposure could be identified by cataloging public T cell receptors. The T cell repertoires of 666 subjects were profiled by immunosequencing and related to cytomegalovirus serostatus. In addition to the first cohort of around 670 subjects, a separate validation cohort of 100 to 150 different subjects was used. The study combined high-throughput TCR immunosequencing, statistical association of individual TCRs with disease status, and machine learning to predict cytomegalovirus infection status. To study patterns of TCR occurrence, a later analysis re-analyzed previously published TCR beta repertoires from 700 or so donors and added high-resolution HLA genotyping. Rather than using new phenotypic data, the later analysis identified candidate immune exposures from TCR beta sequences and from how often those sequences occurred across donors. To decide whether each TCR beta V gene segment behaved as functional or pseudogenic, an earlier analysis of some 600 of the donors relied on high-throughput TCR beta sequencing. Donor age, sex, ethnicity and CMV serostatus were collected together with the repertoire data. A later genetic analysis took genome-wide SNP genotypes for about 55% of the roughly 700 donors and used that subset as a discovery cohort. All discovery cohort repertoires had been generated using a single sequencing platform. HLA typing included class I and class II loci at four-digit resolution. The number of typed donors differed by locus: about 620-630 for A, B, C, DRB1 and DQB1; approximately 530 for DQA1; approximately 610 for DPA1; and some 470 for DPB1. Four or five DR-DQ haplotypes were handled as single units for association and clustering, since linkage in the cohort was strong. Among roughly 400 genotyped donors of the cohort, an average of around 250,000 unique TCR beta nucleotide sequences was sequenced per donor, of which 15% to 20% were non-productive.

A remark on this clone: Its recognized antigen is unknown. There are no base qualities to consult, and no much larger clone falls within one base.

The V and J ends are trimmed by 1 base and 8 bases, leaving 18 bases between them. The CDR3 holds 16 amino acids from the cysteine to the phenylalanine. CDR3 DNA is the only sequence kept; it has 48 bases, read in frame from the first base. CDR1 is given as SGHDN and CDR2 as FVKESK, both from the germline V gene. General findings and caveats noted by the study authors: At a false discovery rate of 0.05, a later analysis linked 15,000 to 20,000 TCR beta sequences to specific HLA alleles. In a later analysis, TCR association rates were found to vary across HLA loci, with the most associated TCRs seen for DRB1 alleles and the fewest for HLA-C alleles. The presence/absence analyses assumed that sequencing depth was roughly uniform across donors, and that assumption may not be true. Because counts were too low, approximately 18 rarely observed V segments, including chromosome 9 orphons, were excluded from the earlier analysis of 587 of the donors. A further reported finding was that TCR beta sequences accurately predicted the HLA-A and HLA-B alleles for most subjects in the first cohort. A later analysis found that most CMV-associated TCR beta chains appeared HLA-restricted, with HLA associations seemingly driven largely by CMV exposure. In vitro tests confirmed that three of the cytomegalovirus-associated TCR beta chains recognize cytomegalovirus antigens. According to the authors, the approach could potentially be generalized to other disease states and immunological phenotypes. The only immune exposure information available for the cohort was CMV serostatus. Some IMGT-functional V segments, including TRBV6-2 and TRBV6-3, could not be distinguished by the 87-base-pair reads and were therefore excluded. The classifier was reported to diagnose cytomegalovirus status with high specificity and sensitivity in both the original cohort and the validation cohort. Because some donors lacked HLA typing at each locus, the association tests relied only on the typed subset. A cluster of highly shared sequence variants was judged likely to be a technical artifact of the sequencing pipeline. In a later genetic analysis, a missense DCLRE1C variant was associated with V-gene and J-gene trimming of TCR beta chains, and the association was replicated in an independent cohort. The study listed 150 to 200 TCR beta chains as associated with cytomegalovirus. Assigning TCR associations to individual alleles was difficult when HLA alleles, especially DR and DQ, strongly co-occurred. In this cohort, only TCR beta chains were sequenced, and detectable features were limited by the absence of alpha or paired-chain data. Linkage disequilibrium might explain the correlated functional status among segregating V segments, but an unknown experimental factor could not be excluded. Compared with the roughly 670-donor mean, donors in an Asian-associated ancestry cluster had fewer N-insertions in productive TCRs, according to a later genetic analysis. In an earlier analysis of fewer than 700 of the donors, most TCR beta V segments appeared in productive rearrangements about 87% or about 30% of the time, broadly matching IMGT annotations. In a later analysis, several top co-occurrence clusters were reported to appear linked to parvovirus B19, influenza, CMV and Epstein-Barr virus. Compared with equally common non-associated chains, HLA-associated TCR beta chains in a later analysis were more clonally expanded and had lower generation probabilities. While some public TCRs were present in many individuals, most TCR sequences turned up only very rarely across donors.

The cohort was made up of approximately 700 healthy bone marrow donors. At the time of sampling, every cohort member was nominally healthy, though immune exposures that went unrecorded were likely present. The donor was CMV seropositive and belonged to the group of 250 to 300 seropositive cohort members. Every donor gave a peripheral blood sample, and the peripheral blood mononuclear cells from that sample were used for TCR beta sequencing. Genomic DNA was extracted from the blood cell samples with the Qiagen DNeasy Blood Extraction Kit. The library was generated by the immunoSEQ multiplex PCR assay. The multiplex PCR relied on a mix of 60 forward primers for TCR Vbeta segments and 13 reverse primers for TCR Jbeta segments. A multiplex PCR assay on genomic DNA amplified the CDR3 region of rearranged TCR beta genes. The amplified TCR beta libraries were sequenced on the Illumina HiSeq System as 87-base-pair reads. The original pipeline was this. In a later analysis, about 80 million unique TCR beta chains were counted across the roughly 700 repertoires, and roughly 11 million of these chains were shared by at least two donors. To remove PCR and sequencing errors, raw reads were error-corrected and collapsed into unique sequences using a nearest-neighbor algorithm that merged closely related sequences. To assign V, D and J gene segments, CDR3 sequences were aligned to IMGT reference sequences. Each retained sequence needed at least a six-nucleotide match to both a V gene segment and a J gene segment. A rearrangement counted as productive if the CDR3 had no stop codons and remained in frame with V and J, and every other rearrangement counted as non-productive. CDR3 was defined by IMGT convention, running from the second conserved V-encoded cysteine to the conserved J-encoded phenylalanine. The earlier analysis of a few hundred of the donors excluded any sequence lacking an unambiguous match to a single V gene segment. An earlier analysis of fewer than 750 of the donors called V segments functional above 56.7% productive rearrangements and segregating when the between-donor standard deviation exceeded 5%. A statistical classification framework was developed to diagnose cytomegalovirus status using the catalog of TCR beta chain sequences. V and J gene assignment, in a later analysis, came from comparing TCR nucleotide sequences with IMGT/GENE-DB human TR gene sequences. A later analysis assigned CDR3 sequences and most-parsimonious VDJ recombination scenarios with the TCRdist pipeline. A later analysis defined each TCR beta chain by its CDR3 amino acid sequence plus V-gene family, and excluded reads lacking a unique V-gene family. In a later analysis, 500 to 700 highly shared, low-generation-probability nucleotide sequences were removed to address suspected cross-contamination and a sequencing artifact. For each public chain, a later analysis derived a clonal expansion index from normalized ranks of inferred template counts within each repertoire. Generation probabilities in a later analysis came from a VDJ recombination model fitted to out-of-frame rearrangements, and those results were checked against IGoR. In a later analysis, hypergeometric tests were used to score TCR-TCR, TCR-HLA and TCR-CMV co-occurrence, with a repertoire-size bias correction applied to TCR pairs. In a later analysis, false discovery rates were estimated by permuting HLA or CMV assignments 20 times. In a later analysis, co-occurring TCRs were grouped using DBSCAN, with TCRdist sequence similarity added in when clustering inside HLA-allele-positive subsets. Co-occurrence clustering excluded repertoires with fewer than 30,000 or more than 120,000 public chains, plus five with anomalous nucleotide sharing. As stored in TCRdb, this immuneACCESS dataset retains in-frame rearrangements with V and J assigned. A fraction of the clones does not appear; measured against another copy, unresolved V genes explain less than half of the discrepancy, and the remainder lacks a known reason. D and trimming were read from the DNA, whereas the V and J calls and clone size are those reported in that table. For this sample there are 35,000 to 40,000 clones; roughly 76% appear just once. Less than 10% of the sample belongs to the ten largest clones.

The rearranged chain carries TRBV14 and TRBJ2-1; the D gene is perhaps TRBD2, on 5 matching bases. This receptor was obtained from a woman younger than 45 in good health and CMV-seropositive. The specimen was PBMCs. The CDR3 has the sequence CASSQVRGQHLDEQFF. The nucleotide sequence is given as TGTGCCAGCAGCCAAGTACGGGGTCAGCACCTGGATGAGCAGTTCTTC.